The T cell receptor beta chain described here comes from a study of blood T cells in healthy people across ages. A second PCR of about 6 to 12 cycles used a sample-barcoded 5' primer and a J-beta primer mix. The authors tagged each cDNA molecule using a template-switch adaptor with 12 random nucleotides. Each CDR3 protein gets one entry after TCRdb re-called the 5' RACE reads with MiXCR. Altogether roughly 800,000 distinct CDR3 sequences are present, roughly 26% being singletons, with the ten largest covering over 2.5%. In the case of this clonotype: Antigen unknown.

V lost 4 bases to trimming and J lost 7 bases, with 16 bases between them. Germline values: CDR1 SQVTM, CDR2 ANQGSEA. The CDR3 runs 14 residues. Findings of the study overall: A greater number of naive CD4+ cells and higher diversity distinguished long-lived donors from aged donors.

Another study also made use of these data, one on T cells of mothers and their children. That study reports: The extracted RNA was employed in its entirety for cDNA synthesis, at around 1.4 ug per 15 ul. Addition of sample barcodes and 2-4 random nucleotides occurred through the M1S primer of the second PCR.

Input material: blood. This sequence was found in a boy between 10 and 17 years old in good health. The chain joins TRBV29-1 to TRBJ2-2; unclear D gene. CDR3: CSVGRARRGGELFF. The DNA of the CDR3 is TGCAGCGTTGGACGGGCTAGACGCGGCGGGGAGCTGTTTTTT.